This entry lists 20 T cell receptor beta chains sequenced from one sample in a study of cytomegalovirus exposure and HLA in healthy donors. Primers included in the PCR were 60 Vbeta and 13 Jbeta primers. Sequencing was performed with immunoSEQ multiplex PCR; in TCRdb, only in-frame clones are kept and a portion is missing. The sample includes about 93,000 clones, around 81% of them seen just once. Material for sequencing was PBMCs. The receptors originated from a man aged 25 to 40 in good health and CMV-seronegative.

This chain uses TRBV1 with TRBJ2-7; the DNA was not used to check the table's D call, TRBD1. TRBV1 has pseudogene status. There are 13 residues in the CDR3. The CDR3 nucleotides are TGCACCAGCAACGACAGGAGACAATACGAGCAGTACGTC. It translates to CTSNDRRQYEQYV.

This chain connects TRBV9 to TRBJ1-5; tentative D call: TRBD1 (6 bases). CDR1 and CDR2 (germline): SGDLS, YYNGEE. The V end lost 0 bases, the J end lost 6 bases, and 16 bases lay between the germline ends. CDR3 size: 16 residues. The CDR3 DNA reads as TGTGCCAGCAGCGTAGGAGTGAGAGGGGGTAGTCAGCCCCAGCATTTT. This sequence encodes CASSVGVRGGSQPQHF. The variable domain in full, with the rest retrieved from reference TRBV9 and TRBJ1-5, is DSGVTQTPKHLITATGQRVTLRCSPRSGDLSVYWYQQSLDQGLQFLIQYYNGEERAKGNILERFSAQQFPDLHSELNLSSLELGDSALYFCASSVGVRGGSQPQHFGDGTRLSIL.

This chain joins TRBV6-5 and TRBJ1-2, with D perhaps matching TRBD1 (6 bases). V lost 6 bases and J lost 7, with 18 bases in between. The CDR3 is made up of 14 amino acids. The V gene's germline CDR1 is MNHEY and CDR2 SVGAGI. The CDR3 coding sequence is TGTGCCAGCAGATCACAGGGAGGGCCGGGTGGCTACACCTTC. Its translation: CASRSQGGPGGYTF.

V and J are TRBV18 and TRBJ1-2, with D tentatively TRBD1 (6 bases). Trimming took 4 bases from V and 8 from J, leaving 20 bases between them. CDR1 is KGHSH and CDR2 is LQKENI in the germline V gene. There are 15 residues in the CDR3. This CDR3 reads CASSRTAGTNWGYTF. The CDR3 DNA sequence: TGTGCCAGCTCACGGACAGCAGGGACAAACTGGGGCTACACCTTC.

The rearrangement links TRBV5-1 to TRBJ2-3; TRBD2 aligns across 8 bases. CDR3 length equals 15 residues. Germline trimming cut 1 base from V and 1 base from J; bases unmatched to any gene: 2. CDR1 SGHRS and CDR2 YFSETQ come from the germline V gene. CDR3 sequence reads: CASSLLRGGTDTQYF. The CDR3 DNA reads TGCGCCAGCAGCTTGTTGCGGGGGGGCACAGATACGCAGTATTTT.

The V call is TRBV4-3, the J call TRBJ2-1; 13 nucleotides line up with TRBD2. The CDR3 covers 18 residues. V shed 1 base and J 9 bases; nucleotides not matched to a gene: 12. Germline CDR1 reads LGHNA; CDR2 reads YSLEER. The CDR3 DNA is TGCGCCAGCAGCCAAGCCCCCGTGACTAGCGGGGGGTATAGTGAGCAGTTCTTC. As protein: CASSQAPVTSGGYSEQFF.

The chain has TRBV9 and TRBJ2-1, with 8 bases aligning to TRBD1. Germline trimming cut 3 bases from V and 4 bases from J; bases unmatched to any gene: 3. The length of the CDR3 is 14 residues. Germline V gene lookup returns CDR1 SGDLS and CDR2 YYNGEE. Written as DNA, the CDR3 is TGTGCCAGCAGCGACCGGGACAGGTACAATGAGCAGTTCTTC. Translation gives CASSDRDRYNEQFF.

V and J are TRBV7-8 and TRBJ2-7; TRBD2 agrees at 7 bases. This CDR3 spans 14 amino acids. The germline V gene encodes CDR1 SGHVS and CDR2 FQNEAQ. V gave up 7 bases and J gave up 1 base; unmatched junction bases: 7. This CDR3 reads CASTQYGGSYEQYF. CDR3 DNA: TGTGCCAGCACCCAGTACGGGGGGTCCTACGAGCAGTACTTC.

The sample holds a few counts of this clone. This chain uses TRBV6-5 with TRBJ1-1; D gene ambiguous. This CDR3 contains 13 residues. Germline CDR1 MNHEY, CDR2 SVGAGI. The V end lost 0 bases, the J end lost 10 bases, and 12 bases lay between the germline ends. CDR3 in amino acids: CASSYSRNTGAFF. The CDR3 DNA sequence: TGTGCCAGCAGTTACTCCAGAAACACGGGAGCTTTCTTT.

This chain connects TRBV4-2 to TRBJ1-3; possibly TRBD1 for D (5 bases). V shed 0 bases and J shed 2 bases, with 14 bases lying between them. CDR3 size: 17 residues. Per the germline V gene, CDR1 is LGHNA and CDR2 is YNFKEQ. The CDR3 region is CASSQDRSRATGNTIYF. As DNA, the CDR3 is TGTGCCAGCAGCCAAGATAGGAGCAGGGCCACTGGAAACACCATATATTTT.

The chain employs TRBV19 and TRBJ1-2, with D perhaps matching TRBD1 (5 bases). The CDR3 has 13 amino acids. Germline CDR1 reads LNHDA; CDR2 reads SQIVND (reference sequence). V lost 2 bases and J lost 10, with 14 bases in between. CDR3 sequence: CASSIWEGRYYTF. In DNA form, the CDR3 reads TGTGCCAGTAGTATATGGGAGGGGCGGTACTACACCTTC. Using reference TRBV19 and TRBJ1-2 for the parts outside the CDR3, the full variable domain is DGGITQSPKYLFRKEGQNVTLSCEQNLNHDAMYWYRQDPGQGLRLIYYSQIVNDFQKGDIAEGYSVSREKKESFPLTVTSAQKNPTAFYLCASSIWEGRYYTFGSGTRLTVV.

The genes are TRBV11-2 and TRBJ1-4; no clear D. This CDR3 contains 15 residues. Trimming left V 2 bases short and J 5 bases short, with 12 bases between. Germline-derived CDR1 and CDR2 are SGHAT and FQNNGV. The CDR3 DNA reads as TGTGCCAGCAGCTTATGGAACAGCCCCAATGAAAAACTGTTTTTT. This gives the protein CASSLWNSPNEKLFF.

The gene calls are TRBV6-5 and TRBJ1-2; D unresolved. The V end was cut by 2 bases, the J end by 6 bases, with 16 bases between. The CDR3 is 15 amino acids. Per the germline V gene, CDR1 is MNHEY and CDR2 is SVGAGI. This CDR3 reads CASSYGPEQEDGYTF. The CDR3 DNA reads TGTGCCAGCAGTTACGGGCCCGAGCAGGAGGATGGCTACACCTTC.

The chain carries TRBV15 and TRBJ1-4; D not certain. The V gene's germline CDR1 is LNHNV and CDR2 YYDKDF (reference sequence). The CDR3 totals 17 residues. V shed 5 bases and J shed 8 bases, with 24 bases lying between them. CDR3 nucleotide sequence: TGTGCCACCAGCCAGAGCCCGGTCGTAGGCCAGGCCGAAAAACTGTTTTTT. This gives the protein CATSQSPVVGQAEKLFF.

This clone occurred a few times. The V call is TRBV5-4, the J call TRBJ2-1, with 8 bases that match TRBD1. The germline V gene encodes CDR1 SGHNT and CDR2 YYREEE (reference sequence). Trimming cost V 2 bases and J 9 bases; bases outside gene matches: 4. This CDR3 has 13 residues. The CDR3 sequence: CASSLTGGFEQFF. The CDR3 DNA is TGTGCCAGCAGCTTAACAGGGGGTTTTGAGCAGTTCTTC.

The CDR3 sequence is CASSPVGASSTDTQYF. Written as DNA, the CDR3 is TGTGCCAGCAGCCCCGTCGGAGCTAGTAGCACAGATACGCAGTATTTT. The J gene is TRBJ2-3, the V gene TRBV7-9; D is unresolved. Germline V lookup: CDR1 SEHNR, CDR2 FQNEAQ (reference sequence). V was shortened by 5 bases and J by 0 bases, with 15 bases between the two germline ends. The CDR3 runs to 16 residues.

This clone came up a few times. The chain links TRBV10-2 to TRBJ1-5; 8 nucleotides match TRBD1. CDR3 length: 16 residues. J gave up 1 base and V 2 bases, and 4 bases lay outside the gene matches. Germline lookup yields CDR1 WSHSY and CDR2 SAAADI. CDR3 amino acids: CASSEPRDRSNQPQHF. CDR3 nucleotides: TGCGCCAGCAGTGAGCCCCGGGACAGGAGCAATCAGCCCCAGCATTTT.

CDR3 sequence: CASSSTLDRYEQYV. Here the CDR3 DNA reads TGTGCCAGCAGCTCCACACTGGACAGATACGAGCAGTACGTC. The genes are TRBV7-8 and TRBJ2-7; perhaps TRBD1 as D (6 bases). V was pared by 4 bases and J by 4 bases, with 14 bases between. Germline V gene data show CDR1 as SGHVS and CDR2 as FQNEAQ. This CDR3 comprises 14 residues.

This clone has a single count. The gene calls are TRBV9 and TRBJ1-2; 12 bases match TRBD1. The V gene end was trimmed by 2 bases and the J gene end by 5 bases; junction bases not matched to a gene: 1. CDR3 length: 14 residues. Germline values: CDR1 SGDLS, CDR2 YYNGEE. The CDR3 DNA is TGTGCCAGCAGCGTGGGACAGGGGGCTTATGGCTACACCTTC. Translating it yields CASSVGQGAYGYTF.

The table lists this clone with a few counts. V and J are TRBV2 and TRBJ1-5; the D is unclear. The V end was cut by 6 bases, the J end by 0 bases, with 12 bases between. Per germline, CDR1 SNHLY and CDR2 FYNNEI. CDR3 length equals 15 residues. This CDR3 reads CASRKTQDSNQPQHF. CDR3 sequence (DNA): TGTGCCAGCAGGAAGACCCAGGATAGCAATCAGCCCCAGCATTTT.